What follows are 9 T cell receptor beta chains derived from one specimen sequenced in a study of human CD8 memory T cell subsets. It was UMI-labeled 5' RACE by which the TCR beta libraries were made. TCRdb processed the 5' RACE reads again and assigns one entry to each CDR3 protein, with no DNA. This repertoire includes some 11,000 distinct CDR3 sequences. Sequenced input: CD8+ T cells from PBMCs. The source is a human donor in good health.

The chain uses TRBV11-2 and TRBJ2-2. The length of the CDR3 is 12 residues. Germline V gives CDR1 SGHAT, CDR2 FQNNGV. The CDR3 is CASSLLGGELFF.

The CDR3 sequence: CASSQRLGGLNTGELFF. This chain joins TRBV7-2 and TRBJ2-2; TCRdb names TRBD1, which stays unverified in the absence of DNA. The germline CDR1 and CDR2 sequences are SGHTA and FQGNSA. The CDR3 totals 17 residues.

V is TRBV20-1 and J is TRBJ2-3. CDR3 length equals 13 residues. From germline, CDR1 is DFQATT and CDR2 SNEGSKA (reference sequence). The CDR3 here is CSARDRQTDTQYF.

The chain links TRBV6-5 to TRBJ2-1. CDR3 length: 13 residues. Looked up from germline, CDR1 is MNHEY and CDR2 is SVGAGI. The CDR3 loop is CASSYDSYNEQFF.

This rearrangement joins TRBV2 to TRBJ2-1; TCRdb returns TRBD1, unconfirmable since there is no DNA. The CDR3 runs 13 residues. Germline lookup yields CDR1 SNHLY and CDR2 FYNNEI. This CDR3 is CASKDRDYNEQFF.

This sequence joins TRBV5-5 and TRBJ2-5. This CDR3 is 13 amino acids long. CDR1 and CDR2 (germline): SGHKS, YYEKEE (reference sequence). CDR3 amino acids: CASSLGARETQYF.

This clonotype is called medium-sized based on its frequency. The rearrangement joins TRBV27 to TRBJ2-2; as DNA is missing, the TRBD1 call by TCRdb cannot be tested. The CDR3 is made up of 16 amino acids. The germline V gene encodes CDR1 MNHEY and CDR2 SMNVEV (reference sequence). CDR3 residues: CASMLRQPMNTGELFF.

The V gene is TRBV7-9, the J gene TRBJ1-2; no DNA is available, so the TRBD1 call from TCRdb remains unchecked. The CDR3 spans 11 residues. Germline values: CDR1 SEHNR, CDR2 FQNEAQ (reference sequence). This CDR3 is CARADSYGYTF.

The genes are TRBV12-3 or TRBV12-4 and TRBJ2-1; there is no DNA to check the TCRdb D call of TRBD2. The CDR3 runs 17 residues. The CDR3 sequence: CASSFLAGVLAYNEQFF.